These 22 T cell receptor beta chains originate from one sample sequenced in a study of regulatory T cells in long-lasting Graves disease. Time point: newly diagnosed GD, antithyroid drugs for less than 3 months. Making the TCR library involved RNA that had been extracted from PBMCs. Construction of TCR beta libraries relied on iRepertoire HTBI primers and on Arm-PCR targeting CDR3 regions. TCRdb used MiXCR to reprocess the multiplex PCR reads, holding one entry per CDR3 protein. Found here are 450,000 to 600,000 distinct CDR3 sequences, roughly 13% of them singletons; the top ten hold over 7.5%. These data were also filed under a second study, of T cells in Graves' hyperthyroidism and ophthalmopathy.

The sequences come from peripheral blood mononuclear cells (PBMCs), collected at new diagnosis, from a patient treated with antithyroid drugs. The receptors derive from a man younger than 40 with Graves disease.

This clonotype was seen only a few times. The chain recombines TRBV6-1 with TRBJ2-7, with D tentatively TRBD1 or TRBD2 (6 bases each). Trimming left V 5 bases short and J 5 bases short, with 10 bases between. The CDR3 runs 12 residues. Per germline, CDR1 MNHNS and CDR2 SASEGT. The CDR3 coding sequence is TGTGCCAGCAGTAGGGGGGTGCACGAGCAGTACTTC. It is translated as CASSRGVHEQYF.

This clonotype has at least ten counts. This chain links TRBV5-1 with TRBJ2-7; D is undetermined. Germline CDR1 SGHRS, CDR2 YFSETQ. This CDR3 region has 11 residues. Trimming stripped 4 bases from V and 7 bases from J, with 9 bases between. The CDR3 nucleotides read TGCGCCAGCAGCATATTCGGGGAGCAGTACTTC. This codes for CASSIFGEQYF.

This clonotype has a count of ten or more. The J gene is TRBJ1-5, the V gene TRBV7-2, with unresolved D. The V end was cut by 1 base, the J end by 1 base, with 8 bases between. The CDR3 is 15 amino acids. Germline CDR1 SGHTA, CDR2 FQGNSA. CDR3 nucleotide sequence: TGTGCCAGCAGCTTAGAAAGTTCCAGCAATCAGCCCCAGCATTTT. It codes for CASSLESSSNQPQHF. The variable domain in full, with the rest retrieved from reference TRBV7-2 and TRBJ1-5, is GAGVSQSPSNKVTEKGKDVELRCDPISGHTALYWYRQSLGQGLEFLIYFQGNSAPDKSGLPSDRFSAERTGGSVSTLTIQRTQQEDSAVYLCASSLESSSNQPQHFGDGTRLSIL.

J is TRBJ1-5 and V is TRBV7-9; no clear D. The V gene lost 3 bases and the J gene lost 5 bases, with 8 bases spanning the gap. The CDR3 covers 13 residues. The V gene's germline CDR1 is SEHNR and CDR2 FQNEAQ (reference sequence). The CDR3 DNA follows: TGTGCCAGCAGCTTTAATGGATATCAGCCCCAGCATTTT. Encoded protein: CASSFNGYQPQHF.

This clonotype appeared many times. This chain joins TRBV4-1 and TRBJ2-1; D remains ambiguous. CDR3 length: 11 amino acids. Germline V gene data show CDR1 as MGHRA and CDR2 as YSYEKL. Trimming shortened V by 1 base and J by 8 bases, and 3 bases separated the two germline ends. The DNA of the CDR3 is TGCGCCAGCAGCCAAGGTCATGAGCAGTTCTTC. As protein: CASSQGHEQFF.

This clonotype was recorded at least ten times. V usage is TRBV2 and J usage is TRBJ1-5; 10 nucleotides match TRBD1. Germline lookup yields CDR1 SNHLY and CDR2 FYNNEI. This CDR3 contains 14 residues. J was trimmed by 9 bases and V by 6 bases; bases with no gene match: 8. The DNA of the CDR3 is TGTGCCAGCAGGGCGGGGACAGGGGTAGCGCCCCAGCATTTT. Amino acids: CASRAGTGVAPQHF.

This chain joins TRBV19 and TRBJ2-1; D perhaps matches TRBD2 (5 bases). Trimming shortened V by 3 bases and J by 8 bases, and 32 bases separated the two germline ends. The CDR3 sequence is 20 residues long. Germline V gives CDR1 LNHDA, CDR2 SQIVND (reference sequence). DNA of the CDR3: TGTGCCAGTAGTATGATATTACGACTCACCCATTTGAATCCCGGGGATGAGCAGTTCTTC. Encoded protein: CASSMILRLTHLNPGDEQFF.

In its sample, this clonotype was seen many times. The chain recombines TRBV2 with TRBJ2-7, with 12 nucleotides matching TRBD2. V lost 4 bases and J lost 4; bases outside the gene matches: 11. The CDR3 is made up of 17 amino acids. Germline V gene sequence: CDR1 SNHLY, CDR2 FYNNEI. CDR3: CASSAGLAGPRDYEQYF. DNA for the CDR3: TGTGCCAGCAGTGCGGGACTAGCGGGCCCGAGGGATTACGAGCAGTACTTC.

Ten or more counts support this clonotype. The genes are TRBV5-1 and TRBJ1-1; D gene uncertain. Germline CDR1 is SGHRS and CDR2 is YFSETQ. CDR3 length: 16 amino acids. The V gene lost 0 bases and the J gene lost 0 bases, with 12 bases spanning the gap. This CDR3 reads CASSLGRPLMNTEAFF. CDR3 DNA sequence: TGCGCCAGCAGCTTGGGGCGGCCGCTAATGAACACTGAAGCTTTCTTT.

Ten or more counts support this clonotype. The chain recombines TRBV10-3 with TRBJ1-4; D not certain. Trimming took off 5 bases at V and 8 bases at J, with 12 bases between the two ends. The CDR3 is made up of 13 amino acids. Germline V gives CDR1 ENHRY, CDR2 SYGVKD. CDR3 sequence (DNA): TGTGCCATCAGTCGGACGAGTAACGAAAAACTGTTTTTT. This gives the protein CAISRTSNEKLFF.

This clonotype was seen ten or more times. The V and J genes are TRBV3-1 and TRBJ2-1, with D unclear. The CDR3 covers 16 residues. Germline V gene data show CDR1 as LGHDT and CDR2 as YNNKEL (reference sequence). Trimming left V 0 bases short and J 4 bases short, with 13 bases between. The CDR3 bases are TGTGCCAGCAGCCAAGATGGCCCATTACGGTACAATGAGCAGTTCTTC. Translating gives CASSQDGPLRYNEQFF.

The sample holds many counts of this clonotype. The chain recombines TRBV7-9 with TRBJ2-7; the D is unclear. This CDR3 region has 15 residues. Germline V lookup: CDR1 SEHNR, CDR2 FQNEAQ (reference sequence). Trimming took 5 bases from V and 0 from J, leaving 14 bases between them. The CDR3 sequence: CASSNIGTASYEQYF. CDR3 sequence (DNA): TGTGCCAGCAGCAATATAGGTACGGCCTCCTACGAGCAGTACTTC.

This clonotype was observed at least ten times. This rearrangement joins TRBV6-1 to TRBJ1-5; 8 bases are a match to TRBD1. V was pared by 5 bases and J by 2 bases, with 5 bases of the junction left unmatched. The CDR3 covers 15 residues. Germline CDR1 reads MNHNS; CDR2 reads SASEGT. The CDR3 here is CASSTQGAGNQPQHF. CDR3 sequence (DNA): TGTGCCAGCAGTACCCAGGGGGCGGGCAATCAGCCCCAGCATTTT.

This clonotype has more than one count but fewer than ten. Germline is not matched at one junction end, which may reflect a read error. The J gene is TRBJ1-2, the V gene TRBV19; a possible D gene is TRBD1 (6 bases). CDR1 and CDR2 from the germline V gene are LNHDA and SQIVND (reference sequence). The CDR3 covers 13 residues. CDR3 sequence: CASSIRTAYDYTF. The CDR3 region has the DNA TGTGCCAGTAGTATTAGGACAGCCTATGACTACACCTTC.

The rearrangement links TRBV12-3 or TRBV12-4 to TRBJ1-5; 7 nucleotides line up with TRBD1. The CDR3 length is 14 residues. The trim removed 6 bases at V and 11 bases at J, leaving 13 bases unmatched. The CDR3 spells CASSYRDSAKSQHF. In DNA form, the CDR3 reads TGTGCCAGCAGCTACCGGGACAGCGCAAAATCCCAGCATTTT.

In this sample, this clonotype turned up a few times. The CDR3 loop is CASSSTSGRYNEQFF. The CDR3 DNA follows: TGTGCCAGTAGTTCGACTAGCGGGCGCTACAATGAGCAGTTCTTC. The rearrangement joins TRBV19 to TRBJ2-1; 10 positions match TRBD2. After removal of 5 bases from V and 3 bases from J, the junction contained 4 bases not matched to a gene. There are 15 residues in the CDR3. CDR1 and CDR2 from the germline V gene are LNHDA and SQIVND (reference sequence).

There are a few counts of this clonotype. The chain has TRBV6-2 or TRBV6-3 and TRBJ2-3, with TRBD2 identical over 8 bases. After removal of 4 bases from V and 4 bases from J, the junction contained 10 bases not matched to a gene. There are 16 residues in the CDR3. Germline values: CDR1 MNHEY, CDR2 SVGEGT. CDR3 coding DNA: TGTGCCAGCAGTTTTCTCAGAAGCGGGAGCCCAGATACGCAGTATTTT. Protein: CASSFLRSGSPDTQYF.

This clonotype has more than one count but fewer than ten. The chain couples TRBV7-3 to TRBJ1-2, with D possibly being TRBD1 (5 bases). This CDR3 contains 11 residues. Germline V gene sequence: CDR1 SGHTA, CDR2 FQGTGA. V was shortened by 5 bases and J by 13 bases, with 14 bases between the two germline ends. This chain's CDR3 is CASSARGPPTF. CDR3 DNA: TGTGCCAGCAGCGCCCGGGGACCTCCCACCTTC.

The table lists this clonotype with many counts. The chain uses TRBV24-1 and TRBJ2-7; D uncertain. This CDR3 has 15 amino acids. Trimming shortened V by 5 bases and J by 5 bases, and 18 bases separated the two germline ends. Looked up from germline, CDR1 is KGHDR and CDR2 is SFDVKD. CDR3 nucleotide sequence: TGTGCCACCAGTGTGTCTTCTGGATCCTTCGACGAGCAGTACTTC. It specifies CATSVSSGSFDEQYF.

The chain couples TRBV3-1 to TRBJ2-5, with 9 bases identical to TRBD1. The length of the CDR3 is 15 residues. Germline values: CDR1 LGHDT, CDR2 YNNKEL (reference sequence). The V gene end was trimmed by 4 bases and the J gene end by 0 bases; junction bases not matched to a gene: 3. This CDR3 is CASSLGQGYQETQYF. In DNA, the CDR3 is TGTGCCAGCAGCCTGGGACAGGGCTACCAAGAGACCCAGTACTTC.

This clonotype was observed many times. This chain links TRBV7-2 with TRBJ2-5, with D unclear. The germline V gene encodes CDR1 SGHTA and CDR2 FQGNSA. The CDR3 has 15 amino acids. V lost 3 bases, J lost 4 bases, and 15 bases lay in between. DNA of the CDR3: TGTGCCAGCAGCTTTCCTGCAGAGTTCAGAGAGACCCAGTACTTC. The encoded protein is CASSFPAEFRETQYF. Together with reference TRBV7-2 and TRBJ2-5, the CDR3 gives the full variable domain: GAGVSQSPSNKVTEKGKDVELRCDPISGHTALYWYRQSLGQGLEFLIYFQGNSAPDKSGLPSDRFSAERTGGSVSTLTIQRTQQEDSAVYLCASSFPAEFRETQYFGPGTRLLVL.

The table lists this clonotype with many counts. At one boundary the junction diverges from the germline segment, which might be a read error. The V gene is TRBV7-9, the J gene TRBJ2-5; TRBD2 matches 9 bases. The CDR3 has 14 amino acids. Germline values: CDR1 SEHNR, CDR2 FQNEAQ (reference sequence). The DNA for the CDR3 is TGCGCCAGCAGCGCGAGCGGGAGGAGGGAGACCCAGTACTTC. Its protein product is CASSASGRRETQYF.